Listed here are 25 T cell receptor beta chains from one sample, sequenced in a study of blood T cell repertoires in COVID-19. The protocol was immunoSEQ multiplex PCR, while the TCRdb copy is restricted to in-frame clones and leaves out a portion. Counted here are approximately 75,000 clones, 80% occurring once; the ten biggest clones make up roughly 13%. Sequencing was done on a sample of peripheral blood. The receptors were sampled from a man between 45 and 60 years old with COVID-19, enrolled during active disease.

The chain employs TRBV7-3 and TRBJ2-2, with a possible D match to TRBD1 (6 bases). V shed 8 bases and J shed 1 base, with 14 bases lying between them. The CDR3 sequence is 15 residues long. Germline V gives CDR1 SGHTA, CDR2 FQGTGA. The CDR3 region is CASGSDRMNTGELFF. The CDR3 nucleotides read TGTGCCAGCGGGTCAGACAGGATGAACACCGGGGAGCTGTTTTTT.

This chain connects TRBV7-2 to TRBJ1-6, with D perhaps TRBD1 (6 bases). V lost 3 bases to trimming and J lost 7 bases, with 10 bases between them. In germline, CDR1 is SGHTA, CDR2 FQGNSA. The CDR3 has 14 amino acids. The CDR3 protein is CASSFAQGNSPLHF. CDR3 nucleotide sequence: TGTGCCAGCAGCTTCGCTCAGGGGAATTCACCCCTCCACTTT.

The chain combines TRBV19 with TRBJ2-1; 11 positions match TRBD2. CDR1 LNHDA and CDR2 SQIVND come from the germline V gene (reference sequence). Trimming at V came to 3 bases and at J to 7 bases, leaving 8 bases not matched to a gene. The CDR3 runs to 16 residues. DNA for the CDR3: TGTGCCAGTAGTATGCTTAGCGGGAGGGCCGGGAATGAGCAGTTCTTC. As protein: CASSMLSGRAGNEQFF.

This rearrangement joins TRBV9 to TRBJ2-1, with 7 bases lining up with TRBD1. The CDR3 loop spans 15 amino acids. The trim removed 0 bases at V and 7 bases at J, leaving 7 bases unmatched. CDR1 is SGDLS and CDR2 is YYNGEE in the germline V gene. CDR3 coding DNA: TGTGCCAGCAGCGTAGGTCAGGGGGTGGGGAATGAGCAGTTCTTC. This gives the protein CASSVGQGVGNEQFF.

The chain recombines TRBV5-1 with TRBJ2-3; D may be TRBD2 (5 bases). Germline V CDR1 and CDR2: SGHRS, YFSETQ. V dropped 1 base and J dropped 5 bases, with 11 bases sitting between them. This CDR3 comprises 14 residues. DNA of the CDR3: TGCGCCAGCAGCTTGTCCGGAGGAGTAGATACGCAGTATTTT. Amino acids: CASSLSGGVDTQYF.

DNA of the CDR3: TGTGCCAGCAGCCAAGAGCAGGGGGTCGGCTACGAGCAGTACTTC. Residues: CASSQEQGVGYEQYF. This chain connects TRBV3-1 (or the pseudogene TRBV3-2) to TRBJ2-7; 7 bases map to TRBD1. The CDR3 has 15 amino acids. Germline CDR1 LGHDT, CDR2 YNNKEL (reference sequence). J was trimmed by 3 bases and V by 0 bases; bases with no gene match: 5.

V usage is TRBV27 and J usage is TRBJ2-1; 8 bases are a match to TRBD2. V was pared by 6 bases and J by 1 base, with 8 bases of the junction left unmatched. Germline V CDR1 and CDR2: MNHEY, SMNVEV (reference sequence). The CDR3 consists of 16 residues. CDR3 DNA: TGTGCCAGCAGCTTCGGCAGCGGGAGATCCTACAATGAGCAGTTCTTC. Encoded protein: CASSFGSGRSYNEQFF.

The rearrangement uses TRBV7-3 and TRBJ2-5, with a weak D call TRBD1 (5 bases). The germline V gene encodes CDR1 SGHTA and CDR2 FQGTGA. Trimming removed 3 bases from V and 1 base from J, with 9 bases in between. The CDR3 totals 14 residues. The CDR3 DNA sequence: TGTGCCAGCAGCTTGACAGCCTCCCAAGAGACCCAGTACTTC. It encodes CASSLTASQETQYF.

The chain has TRBV30 and TRBJ2-2, with D unclear. This CDR3 has 12 residues. Per germline, CDR1 GTSNPN and CDR2 SVGIG (reference sequence). Trimming cost V 0 bases and J 6 bases, with 5 bases left between them. The CDR3 DNA reads TGTGCCTGGAGTGTACGGTCCGGGGAGCTGTTTTTT. Protein: CAWSVRSGELFF.

V and J are TRBV6-5 and TRBJ2-1; 7 bases are a match to TRBD2. The J segment lost 9 bases and the V segment lost 4 bases, leaving 6 bases of the junction unmatched. The CDR3 extends over 13 amino acids. Germline-derived CDR1 and CDR2 are MNHEY and SVGAGI. The CDR3, as DNA: TGTGCCAGCAGTTTACCGGGACTACTTGAGCAGTTCTTC. Protein: CASSLPGLLEQFF.

This clone appeared once. The chain is built from TRBV28 and TRBJ2-5, with TRBD2 identical over 11 bases. J was trimmed by 3 bases and V by 6 bases; bases with no gene match: 3. The CDR3 sequence is 14 residues long. Germline CDR1 and CDR2: MDHEN and SYDVKM. The CDR3 DNA follows: TGTGCCAGCAGCCAGGGACTAGCGGAAGAGACCCAGTACTTC. Its translation: CASSQGLAEETQYF.

CDR3 sequence reads: CAWSGGQGIETQYF. Written as DNA, the CDR3 is TGTGCCTGGAGTGGGGGACAGGGGATCGAGACCCAGTACTTC. The chain combines TRBV30 with TRBJ2-5, with 10 bases aligning to TRBD1. V gave up 1 base and J gave up 5 bases; unmatched junction bases: 4. Germline loops: CDR1 GTSNPN, CDR2 SVGIG (reference sequence). There are 14 residues in the CDR3.

The chain carries TRBV9 and TRBJ2-7; 15 nucleotides agree with TRBD2. CDR1 and CDR2 (germline): SGDLS, YYNGEE. V gave up 0 bases and J gave up 6 bases; unmatched junction bases: 10. The CDR3 consists of 18 residues. For the CDR3, the DNA is TGTGCCAGCAGCGTAGCTGGACTAGCGGGAGGGCCCCTTTCCGAGCAGTACTTC. It translates to CASSVAGLAGGPLSEQYF.

The chain recombines TRBV5-1 with TRBJ1-2, with D possibly matching TRBD1 (6 bases). Trimming took 1 base from V and 6 from J, leaving 7 bases between them. CDR1 and CDR2 (germline): SGHRS, YFSETQ. This CDR3 is 12 amino acids long. The CDR3, as DNA: TGCGCCAGCAGCTTGTCAGGGGATGGCTACACCTTC. Residues: CASSLSGDGYTF.

This chain connects TRBV7-4 to TRBJ2-7, with 8 bases fitting TRBD2. Germline assignment: CDR1 SGHVT and CDR2 SQSDAQ. The CDR3 is 15 amino acids. V dropped 3 bases and J dropped 5; count of bases not matched to a gene: 9. The CDR3 is CASSFPSGWRHEQYF. CDR3 sequence (DNA): TGTGCCAGCAGCTTCCCTAGCGGGTGGAGGCACGAGCAGTACTTC.

Only one count was recorded for this clone. This rearrangement joins TRBV28 to TRBJ1-1; 7 bases line up with TRBD1. The CDR3 runs to 14 residues. V shed 3 bases, J shed 1 base, and the junction held 2 bases outside the gene matches. Per germline, CDR1 MDHEN and CDR2 SYDVKM. CDR3 coding DNA: TGTGCCAGCAGTTTCGGACAGGCGAACACTGAAGCTTTCTTT. Residues: CASSFGQANTEAFF.

The rearrangement links TRBV19 to TRBJ2-2, with D perhaps matching TRBD1 (5 bases). The CDR3 has 14 amino acids. CDR1 is LNHDA, CDR2 SQIVND, per germline (reference sequence). V was cut by 6 bases and J by 5 bases, with 13 bases left in between. The CDR3 loop reads CASSDSHRTGELFF. CDR3 sequence (DNA): TGTGCCAGTAGCGACAGCCATCGAACCGGGGAGCTGTTTTTT.

CDR3 in amino acids: CASTDLVSPLHF. As DNA, the CDR3 is TGTGCCAGCACCGACCTAGTATCACCCCTCCACTTT. The chain couples TRBV28 to TRBJ1-6, with D unresolved. V lost 7 bases to trimming and J lost 10 bases, with 11 bases between them. Germline V gene lookup returns CDR1 MDHEN and CDR2 SYDVKM. This CDR3 comprises 12 residues.

This chain connects TRBV7-8 to TRBJ2-3, with 9 positions matching TRBD2. V lost 5 bases, J lost 14 bases, and 8 bases stayed unmatched. In germline, CDR1 is SGHVS, CDR2 FQNEAQ. CDR3 length: 12 residues. In DNA form, the CDR3 reads TGTGCCAGCAGCCCGATAGCGGGAGATCTGTATTTT. This codes for CASSPIAGDLYF.

The V call is TRBV11-2, the J call TRBJ2-2; 11 bases agree with TRBD2. The J segment lost 8 bases and the V segment lost 4 bases, leaving 0 bases of the junction unmatched. The CDR3 is 13 residues long. Germline CDR1 and CDR2: SGHAT and FQNNGV. The DNA for the CDR3 is TGTGCCAGCAGCTCTAGCGGGAGGGGGGAGCTGTTTTTT. It yields the protein CASSSSGRGELFF. Combining the CDR3 with reference TRBV11-2 and TRBJ2-2 gives the whole variable domain EAGVAQSPRYKIIEKRQSVAFWCNPISGHATLYWYQQILGQGPKLLIQFQNNGVVDDSQLPKDRFSAERLKGVDSTLKIQPAKLEDSAVYLCASSSSGRGELFFGEGSRLTVL.

A single count supports this clone. The V call is TRBV10-3, the J call TRBJ1-2; D possibly corresponds to TRBD1 (5 bases). CDR3 size: 13 residues. V was shortened by 6 bases and J by 8 bases, with 16 bases between the two germline ends. Per germline, CDR1 ENHRY and CDR2 SYGVKD. CDR3 coding DNA: TGTGCCATCAGCCCCCAGGGCCCAAGGGGCTACACCTTC. Its protein product is CAISPQGPRGYTF.

This clone is a singleton in its sample. This chain uses TRBV21-1 with TRBJ1-3. TRBV21-1 is termed a pseudogene. CDR3 length: 16 residues. The CDR3, as DNA: TGTGCCAGCAGCAAGACGGGACTGAACTCTGGAAACACCATATATTTT. This encodes CASSKTGLNSGNTIYF.

This clone was counted a few times. The rearrangement uses TRBV9 and TRBJ2-7, with TRBD2 as a possible D gene (6 bases). The CDR3 spans 17 residues. Trimming pared 0 bases from V and 0 bases from J, leaving 16 bases between. CDR1 is SGDLS and CDR2 is YYNGEE in the germline V gene. The CDR3 here is CASSVGGAQGISYEQYF. Written as DNA, the CDR3 is TGTGCCAGCAGCGTAGGCGGGGCGCAGGGTATCTCCTACGAGCAGTACTTC.

The rearrangement uses TRBV7-2 and TRBJ1-4; 8 bases match TRBD1. The CDR3 runs 16 residues. The V and J ends lost 4 bases and 4 bases, in that order; junction bases with no gene match: 8. The germline V gene has CDR1 SGHTA and CDR2 FQGNSA. The CDR3 reads CASSSRNRGDNEKLFF. DNA for the CDR3: TGTGCCAGCAGCTCGCGGAACAGGGGGGATAATGAAAAACTGTTTTTT.

The chain uses TRBV6-4 and TRBJ2-1; 13 nucleotides agree with TRBD2. The ends lost 0 bases at V and 0 bases at J; junction bases unmatched: 17. There are 23 residues in the CDR3. Germline loops: CDR1 MRHNA, CDR2 SNTAGT. CDR3 nucleotide sequence: TGTGCCAGCAGTGACTCGGTCGGGGTGGAAACTAGCGGGAGGGTCAGCTCCTACAATGAGCAGTTCTTC. Translation gives CASSDSVGVETSGRVSSYNEQFF.